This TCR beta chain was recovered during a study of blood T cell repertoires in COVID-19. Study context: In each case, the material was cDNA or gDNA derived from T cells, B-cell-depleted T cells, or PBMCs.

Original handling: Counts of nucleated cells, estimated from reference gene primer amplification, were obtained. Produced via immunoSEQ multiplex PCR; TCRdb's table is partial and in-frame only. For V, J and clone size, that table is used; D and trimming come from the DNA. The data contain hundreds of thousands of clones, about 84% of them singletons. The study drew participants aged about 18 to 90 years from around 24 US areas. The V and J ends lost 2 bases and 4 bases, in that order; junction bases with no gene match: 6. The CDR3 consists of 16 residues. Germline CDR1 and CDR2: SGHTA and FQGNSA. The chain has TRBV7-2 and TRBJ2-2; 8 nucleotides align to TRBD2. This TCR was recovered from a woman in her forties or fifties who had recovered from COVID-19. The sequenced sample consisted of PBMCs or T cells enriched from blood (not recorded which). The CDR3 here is CASSLLGLGSTGELFF. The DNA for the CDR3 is TGTGCCAGCAGCTTACTGGGACTAGGATCCACCGGGGAGCTGTTTTTT.